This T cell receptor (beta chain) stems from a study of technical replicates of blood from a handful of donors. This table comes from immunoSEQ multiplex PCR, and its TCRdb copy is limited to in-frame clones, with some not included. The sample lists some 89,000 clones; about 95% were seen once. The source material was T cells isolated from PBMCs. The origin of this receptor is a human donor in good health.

CDR3 sequence: CASSPLSGTDTQYF. In DNA, the CDR3 is TGTGCCAGCTCACCGCTCAGCGGGACAGATACGCAGTATTTT. The gene calls are TRBV18 and TRBJ2-3, with a weak D call TRBD2 (6 bases). With 3 bases removed from V and 3 bases from J, the gap between germline ends came to 10 bases. Germline-derived CDR1 and CDR2 are KGHSH and LQKENI. The CDR3 runs 14 residues.